This is a list of T cell receptor beta chains from one sample in a study of naive and memory T cell subsets. TCRdb called the UMI-ligation and nested PCR reads again in MiXCR, with one record for every CDR3 protein. The sample records around 35,000 distinct CDR3 sequences, about an eighth being singletons. The sample taken for sequencing was effector memory CD4+ T cells from blood. These receptors originate from a human donor in good health. Each CDR3 is given without its conserved first and last residue.

J gene | V gene | CDR3 protein
TRBJ1-2 | TRBV7-2 | ASSLSREDGYT
TRBJ1-2 | TRBV18 | ASSEGQLEHNYGYT
TRBJ1-2 | TRBV5-1 | ASSSAGQGSSVGYT
TRBJ2-2 | TRBV4-1 | ASSRLTANTGELF
TRBJ1-4 | TRBV5-1 | ASSLLGTGGDEKLF
TRBJ2-5 | TRBV4-2 | ASSQGSGVSQETQY
TRBJ1-5 | TRBV12-3/TRBV12-4 | ASNSGQGAQPQH
TRBJ2-1 | TRBV5-1 | ASSQVGGRRGNEQF
TRBJ1-5 | TRBV4-3 | ASSQVQGQPQH
TRBJ2-2 | TRBV6-5 | ASSRLGTRGTSGHTGELF
TRBJ1-2 | TRBV15 | ATSRDTQGSYGYT
TRBJ2-7 | TRBV20-1 | SAPRRANEQY
TRBJ2-5 | TRBV7-2 | ASSLRGGPRETQY
TRBJ2-7 | TRBV20-1 | SARGRLAGTYEQY
TRBJ2-3 | TRBV5-1 | ASSAGQKASTDTQY
TRBJ1-4 | TRBV5-1 | ASSLGVREANEKLF
TRBJ2-2 | TRBV27 | ATAGELF
TRBJ2-5 | TRBV7-9 | ASSLDEEETQY
TRBJ1-2 | TRBV7-6 | ASSPGTENYGYT
TRBJ2-7 | TRBV28 | ASSFAGGQRYEQY
TRBJ2-4 | TRBV5-6 | ASRLTGTGPGNIQY
TRBJ2-3 | TRBV20-1 | SAWIEGRRADTQY
TRBJ1-1 | TRBV7-9 | ASSLASGGHTEAF
TRBJ1-4 | TRBV20-1 | SAPKAGQDEKLF
TRBJ2-5 | TRBV20-1 | SARGPGTGGAQETQY
TRBJ2-7 | TRBV5-1 | ASSFGGRDEQY
TRBJ2-4 | TRBV12-3/TRBV12-4 | ASSLFQGQVVNIQY
TRBJ2-5 | TRBV7-9 | ASSLGDRGKTQY
TRBJ2-3 | TRBV11-2 | ASHSQGVLTDTQY
TRBJ2-5 | TRBV7-9 | ASSSGDRGPQETQY
TRBJ2-1 | TRBV7-3 | ASSLAGANEQF
TRBJ2-7 | TRBV12-3/TRBV12-4 | ASSLGREEQY
TRBJ2-1 | TRBV20-1 | SARDRTTSGIGGDEQF
TRBJ2-2 | TRBV7-6 | ASSLAPGQVTGELF
TRBJ2-6 | TRBV30 | AWSPAGANVLT
TRBJ2-4 | TRBV12-3/TRBV12-4 | ASSPGASSNIQY
TRBJ1-2 | TRBV12-3/TRBV12-4 | ASSSAGSGESSYGYT
TRBJ2-1 | TRBV7-6 | ASSLGAGGNNEQF
TRBJ2-7 | TRBV10-1 | ASTIGSGPGRGDEQY
TRBJ2-1 | TRBV2 | ASSDTLHEQF
TRBJ1-6 | TRBV5-1 | ASSLDQQGNSPLH
TRBJ1-1 | TRBV7-9 | ASSITVNTEAF
TRBJ1-6 | TRBV7-2 | ASSLEGGSNSPLH
TRBJ2-2 | TRBV19 | ASSDIGALDGNTGELF
TRBJ1-5 | TRBV6-1 | ASREGSILNQPQH
TRBJ2-2 | TRBV30 | AWRDSGRAWGELF